This T cell receptor beta chain was observed in a study of cytomegalovirus exposure and HLA in healthy donors. Whole-study results and caveats: In a later analysis, at a false discovery rate of 0.05, roughly 18,000 TCR beta sequences were associated with HLA alleles. Apparent HLA restriction characterized most CMV-associated TCR beta chains in a later analysis.

Details on this clone: The target antigen is unknown.

The CDR3 loop spans 12 amino acids. Per germline, CDR1 SGHNT and CDR2 YENEEA. The V gene lost 5 bases and the J gene lost 2 bases, with 7 bases spanning the gap. The PCR made use of 60 Vbeta and 13 Jbeta primers. The data were produced by immunoSEQ multiplex PCR, yet TCRdb's version contains in-frame clones alone and is incomplete. This table has 150,000 to 200,000 clones, around 84% appearing once. The chain carries TRBV11-3 and TRBJ2-7, with TRBD2 as a possible D gene (5 bases). Source material: PBMCs. This sequence was found in a woman aged 18-29 years in good health and CMV-seronegative. CDR3 in amino acids: CASSPGTYEQYF. The CDR3 region has the DNA TGTGCCAGCAGCCCCGGGACCTACGAGCAGTACTTC.